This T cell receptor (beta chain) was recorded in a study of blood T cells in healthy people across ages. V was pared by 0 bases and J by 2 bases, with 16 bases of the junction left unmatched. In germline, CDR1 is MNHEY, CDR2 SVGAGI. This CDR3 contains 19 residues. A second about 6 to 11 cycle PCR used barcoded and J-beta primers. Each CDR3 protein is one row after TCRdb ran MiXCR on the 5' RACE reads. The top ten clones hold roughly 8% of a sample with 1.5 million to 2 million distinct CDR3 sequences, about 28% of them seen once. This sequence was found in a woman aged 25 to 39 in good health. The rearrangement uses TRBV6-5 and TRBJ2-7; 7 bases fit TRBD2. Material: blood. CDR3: CASSYSLGLGAYPTYEQYF. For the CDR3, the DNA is TGTGCCAGCAGTTACTCCCTCGGACTAGGCGCCTACCCTACCTACGAGCAGTACTTC.